This record looks at one T cell receptor beta chain sequence and its context. Described time point: newly diagnosed GD, antithyroid drugs for less than 3 months. PBMC RNA served as the TCR library source. Patients of an endocrinology department in Xi'an, China, were included. The data are from a study of regulatory T cells in long-lasting Graves disease. According to the study, TCR beta libraries were built with iRepertoire HTBI primers and CDR3-region Arm-PCR. Each CDR3 protein is one row after TCRdb ran MiXCR on the multiplex PCR reads. Of hundreds of thousands of distinct CDR3 sequences detected, around 15% appear once; the ten largest clones hold around 25%. CDR3 length: 15 residues. The junction had 2 bases not matched to a gene; V was cut back by 4 bases and J by 3 bases. Germline loops: CDR1 ENHRY, CDR2 SYGVKD. These data were also filed under a second study, of T cells in Graves' hyperthyroidism and ophthalmopathy. From that report: When the TCR CDR3 underwent first-round RT-PCR, the HTBI primer set was used.

The chain joins TRBV10-3 to TRBJ2-2; 10 bases align to TRBD1. This receptor was obtained from a woman aged 35-60 years with Graves disease. The specimen comprised peripheral blood mononuclear cells (PBMCs), sampled at new diagnosis, from a patient treated with antithyroid drugs. This CDR3 is CAISGDRGDTGELFF. The CDR3 nucleotides are TGTGCCATCAGTGGGGACAGGGGTGACACCGGGGAGCTGTTTTTT.